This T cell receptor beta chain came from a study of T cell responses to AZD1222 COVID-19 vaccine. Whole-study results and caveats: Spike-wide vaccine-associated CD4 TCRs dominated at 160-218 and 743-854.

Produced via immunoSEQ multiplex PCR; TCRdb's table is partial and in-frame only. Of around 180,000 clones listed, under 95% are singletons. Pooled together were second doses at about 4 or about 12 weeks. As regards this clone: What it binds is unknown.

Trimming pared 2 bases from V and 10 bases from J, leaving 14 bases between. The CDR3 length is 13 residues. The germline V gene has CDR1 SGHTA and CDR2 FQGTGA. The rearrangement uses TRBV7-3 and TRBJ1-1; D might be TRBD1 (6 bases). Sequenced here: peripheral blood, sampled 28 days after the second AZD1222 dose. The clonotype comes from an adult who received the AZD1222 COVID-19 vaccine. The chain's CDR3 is CASSLGHREVAFF. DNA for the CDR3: TGTGCCAGCAGCTTAGGGCACAGGGAGGTAGCTTTCTTT.